The 10 T cell receptor beta chains listed next were all sequenced from one sample in a study of shared clonotypes between healthy human individuals. TCRdb's table, derived via immunoSEQ multiplex PCR, lists solely in-frame clones and lacks some. This repertoire shows 2 million to 2.5 million clones, over 85% found once; its top ten account for roughly 0.36%. The material sequenced was naive CD4+ T cells from PBMCs. Sample subset: CD45RA+ positively selected. These receptors were collected from a man aged 18 to 29 in good health. Some clones in this sample may be carry-over from other donors' samples.

This clone was seen just once. The chain uses TRBV5-4 and TRBJ2-7; TRBD2 agrees at 7 bases. The CDR3 is 15 amino acids. Germline V gene sequence: CDR1 SGHNT, CDR2 YYREEE (reference sequence). The ends lost 4 bases at V and 7 bases at J; junction bases unmatched: 14. This CDR3 is CASSMGGGAAGEQYF. Written as DNA, the CDR3 is TGTGCCAGCAGCATGGGGGGAGGGGCGGCGGGAGAGCAGTACTTC.

For the CDR3, the DNA is TGTGCCAGCCAAATGGGACAGTACAATGAGCAGTTCTTC. This sequence encodes CASQMGQYNEQFF. The chain recombines TRBV6-5 with TRBJ2-1, with 7 bases identical to TRBD1. With 8 bases clipped from V and 4 bases from J, the junction kept 5 bases outside the gene matches. CDR3 length: 13 residues. Germline CDR1 reads MNHEY; CDR2 reads SVGAGI.

CDR3 in amino acids: CASSYEGALRGTQYF. Here the CDR3 DNA reads TGTGCCAGCAGTTACGAGGGGGCCCTGAGGGGGACCCAGTACTTC. The chain links TRBV6-5 to TRBJ2-5; TRBD1 matches at 7 bases. The CDR3 spans 15 residues. Trimming cost V 2 bases and J 7 bases; bases outside gene matches: 10. Germline V gives CDR1 MNHEY, CDR2 SVGAGI.

This chain connects TRBV2 to TRBJ2-1; 8 bases are shared with TRBD1. The junction had 9 bases not matched to a gene; V was cut back by 6 bases and J by 5 bases. The germline gives CDR1 SNHLY, CDR2 FYNNEI. This CDR3 has 15 residues. The CDR3: CASRADRVGDNEQFF. DNA of the CDR3: TGTGCCAGCAGGGCGGACAGGGTAGGCGACAATGAGCAGTTCTTC.

The chain couples TRBV5-1 to TRBJ1-2, with D maybe TRBD1 (6 bases). The germline gives CDR1 SGHRS, CDR2 YFSETQ. This CDR3 region has 15 residues. The V gene lost 0 bases and the J gene lost 4 bases, with 13 bases spanning the gap. The CDR3 sequence: CASSLALGAPYGYTF. DNA for the CDR3: TGCGCCAGCAGCTTGGCTCTGGGGGCCCCCTATGGCTACACCTTC.

The chain is built from TRBV7-8 and TRBJ2-2; D tentatively fits TRBD1 or TRBD2 (5 bases each). The CDR3 has 15 amino acids. V was cut by 1 base and J by 6 bases, with 12 bases left in between. Germline values: CDR1 SGHVS, CDR2 FQNEAQ. The CDR3 DNA reads as TGTGCCAGCAGCTTAGGGGGACCCGCCGCCGGGGAGCTGTTTTTT. It translates to CASSLGGPAAGELFF. Filled out from reference TRBV7-8 and TRBJ2-2, the complete variable domain reads GAGVSQSPRYKVAKRGQDVALRCDPISGHVSLFWYQQALGQGPEFLTYFQNEAQLDKSGLPSDRFFAERPEGSVSTLKIQRTQQEDSAVYLCASSLGGPAAGELFFGEGSRLTVL.

This clone is a singleton in its sample. The chain recombines TRBV28 with TRBJ1-2; D remains ambiguous. The CDR3 consists of 12 residues. CDR1 is MDHEN and CDR2 is SYDVKM in the germline V gene. Trimming took 7 bases from V and 2 from J, leaving 8 bases between them. The CDR3 protein is CASMQQNYGYTF. The CDR3 region has the DNA TGTGCCAGCATGCAGCAAAACTATGGCTACACCTTC.

The gene calls are TRBV19 and TRBJ1-2; perhaps TRBD1 as D (6 bases). This CDR3 is 16 amino acids long. The germline V and J ends were trimmed by 7 bases and 4 bases, with 22 bases remaining between them. CDR1 and CDR2 from the germline V gene are LNHDA and SQIVND (reference sequence). In nucleotides, the CDR3 is TGTGCCAGTACCCCCGGGGGGGGGCGTCTGGGCTATGGCTACACCTTC. Translation: CASTPGGGRLGYGYTF.

The chain links TRBV4-1 to TRBJ2-3, with 12 nucleotides matching TRBD2. CDR1 is MGHRA, CDR2 YSYEKL, per germline. The ends lost 4 bases at V and 3 bases at J; junction bases unmatched: 5. The CDR3 has 16 amino acids. The CDR3 sequence: CASSLLAGGSTDTQYF. CDR3 coding DNA: TGCGCCAGCAGCCTGCTAGCGGGAGGGAGTACAGATACGCAGTATTTT.

The table lists this clone with a count of one. This chain links TRBV6-5 with TRBJ2-7; tentative D call: TRBD2 (6 bases). Germline assignment: CDR1 MNHEY and CDR2 SVGAGI. The CDR3 length is 15 residues. Trimming stripped 4 bases from V and 2 bases from J, with 15 bases between. This chain's CDR3 is CASSSRRRGPYEQYF. The CDR3 DNA follows: TGTGCCAGCAGTTCCCGTAGGAGGGGCCCCTACGAGCAGTACTTC.